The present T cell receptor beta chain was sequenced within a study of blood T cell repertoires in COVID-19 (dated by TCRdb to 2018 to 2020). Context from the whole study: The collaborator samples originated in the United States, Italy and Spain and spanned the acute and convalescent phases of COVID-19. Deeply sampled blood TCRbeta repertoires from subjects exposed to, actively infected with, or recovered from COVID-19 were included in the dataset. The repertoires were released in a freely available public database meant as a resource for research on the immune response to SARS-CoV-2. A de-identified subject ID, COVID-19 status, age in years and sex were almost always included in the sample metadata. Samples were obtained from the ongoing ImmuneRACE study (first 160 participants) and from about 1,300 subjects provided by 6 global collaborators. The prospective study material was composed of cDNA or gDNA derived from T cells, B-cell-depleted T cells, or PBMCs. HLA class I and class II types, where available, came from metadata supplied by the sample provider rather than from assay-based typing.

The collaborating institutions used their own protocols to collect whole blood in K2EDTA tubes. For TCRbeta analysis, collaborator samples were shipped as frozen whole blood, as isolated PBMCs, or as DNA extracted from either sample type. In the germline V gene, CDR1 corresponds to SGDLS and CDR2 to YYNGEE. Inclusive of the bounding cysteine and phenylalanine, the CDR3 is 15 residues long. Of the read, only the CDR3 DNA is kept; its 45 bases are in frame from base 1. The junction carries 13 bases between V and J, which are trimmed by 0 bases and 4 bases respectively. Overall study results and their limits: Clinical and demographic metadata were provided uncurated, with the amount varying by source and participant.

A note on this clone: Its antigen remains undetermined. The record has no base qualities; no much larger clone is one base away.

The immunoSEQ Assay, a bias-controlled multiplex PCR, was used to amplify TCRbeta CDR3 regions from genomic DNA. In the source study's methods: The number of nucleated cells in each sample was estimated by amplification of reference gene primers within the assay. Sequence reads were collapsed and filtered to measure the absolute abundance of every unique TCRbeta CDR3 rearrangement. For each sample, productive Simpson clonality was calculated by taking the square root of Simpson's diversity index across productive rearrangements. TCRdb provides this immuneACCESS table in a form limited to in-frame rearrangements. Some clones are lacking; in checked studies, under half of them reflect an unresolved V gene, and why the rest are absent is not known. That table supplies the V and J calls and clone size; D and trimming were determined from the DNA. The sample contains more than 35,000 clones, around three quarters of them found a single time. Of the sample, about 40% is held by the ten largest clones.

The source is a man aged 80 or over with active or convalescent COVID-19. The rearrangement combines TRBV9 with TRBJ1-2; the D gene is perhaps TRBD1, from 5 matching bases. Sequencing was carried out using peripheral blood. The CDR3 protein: CASSVGVIQGYGYTF. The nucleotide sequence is TGTGCCAGCAGCGTAGGTGTGATCCAGGGCTATGGCTACACCTTC. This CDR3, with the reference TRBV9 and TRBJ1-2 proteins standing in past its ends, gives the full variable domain DSGVTQTPKHLITATGQRVTLRCSPRSGDLSVYWYQQSLDQGLQFLIQYYNGEERAKGNILERFSAQQFPDLHSELNLSSLELGDSALYFCASSVGVIQGYGYTFGSGTRLTVV.